This T cell receptor (beta chain) was recovered during a study of TIL therapy for anti-PD-1-resistant metastatic lung cancer. This CDR3 region has 17 residues. In germline, CDR1 is SEHNR, CDR2 FQNEAQ (reference sequence). Trimming at V came to 5 bases and at J to 4 bases, leaving 11 bases not matched to a gene. Time point meaning: pre-treatment sample, taken before nivolumab and TIL therapy. The immunoSEQ assay was v3. Method: immunoSEQ multiplex PCR; TCRdb's copy keeps in-frame clones and lacks some. The sample consists of 45,000 to 60,000 clones, roughly 85% of them appearing once. The sequence derives from a woman aged 30 to 85 with non-small cell lung cancer. The rearrangement joins TRBV7-9 to TRBJ2-5; TRBD1 matches at 12 bases. The sample in question was blood, obtained at baseline. The CDR3 nucleotides are TGTGCCAGCAGCCATCGGGACAGGGGGCGCCTCGGAGAGACCCAGTACTTC. Protein: CASSHRDRGRLGETQYF.